This T cell receptor beta chain was captured in a study of beta chain features in type 1 diabetes. Study findings and constraints: TCRB CDR3s from Type 1 diabetes patients were moderately but significantly shorter in all four CD4+ subsets.

On this clone itself: Its antigen is not known.

The CDR3 consists of 16 residues. The trim removed 2 bases at V and 2 bases at J, leaving 5 bases unmatched. Germline CDR1 is SGHTA and CDR2 is FQGTGA. Since all of the isolated RNA was reverse transcribed, expressed TCRB transcripts were what got sequenced. Using immunoSEQ multiplex PCR, the repertoire was profiled, and TCRdb retains in-frame clones only, with some absent. The repertoire consists of roughly 150,000 clones, with about 8.5% occurring once and the leading ten covering less than 0.85%. Sequencing was carried out using central memory CD4+ T cells from blood. This receptor was obtained from a man between 18 and 35 years old in good health. The chain has TRBV7-3 and TRBJ2-2; 7 bases map to TRBD1. The CDR3 DNA is TGTGCCAGCAGCTTAGGGGGACAGAGCAACACCGGGGAGCTGTTTTTT. This codes for CASSLGGQSNTGELFF.